One TCR beta chain is described in this entry. What it binds is not known. This specimen comes from a study of OX40 agonist ivuxolimab in advanced cancers. Study context: Three patients had partial responses: one hepatocellular carcinoma, two cutaneous melanoma.

General study results and limits: The expanded peripheral T cells' antigen specificity was not determined. On average, CD8+ T cells showed a greater number of expanded clones than CD4+.

The CDR3 sequence is 13 residues long. Trimming cost V 6 bases and J 1 base, with 10 bases left between them. Germline V gene sequence: CDR1 SGHNT, CDR2 YYREEE (reference sequence). Assay used: immunoSEQ multiplex PCR; TCRdb lists only in-frame clones, some missing. The table records roughly 60,000 clones, around 93% of them present only once. Autoimmune disease history or systemic immunosuppression disqualified patients. The chain has TRBV5-4 and TRBJ1-1; possibly TRBD1 for D (6 bases). The TCR was taken from an adult with an advanced solid tumor such as melanoma, head and neck, liver or kidney cancer. The specimen was CD4+ or CD8+ T cells sorted from blood, collected in a trial of the OX40 agonist ivuxolimab. The CDR3, as DNA: TGTGCCAGCACCCCGACAGGGAACACTGAAGCTTTCTTT. Its translation is CASTPTGNTEAFF. The variable domain in full, with the rest retrieved from reference TRBV5-4 and TRBJ1-1, is ETGVTQSPTHLIKTRGQQVTLRCSSQSGHNTVSWYQQALGQGPQFIFQYYREEENGRGNFPPRFSGLQFPNYSSELNVNALELDDSALYLCASTPTGNTEAFFGQGTRLTVV.